This T cell receptor (beta chain) comes out of a study of T cells in Graves' hyperthyroidism and ophthalmopathy. Overall study results and limits: Most expanded thyroid clonotypes above 0.001 recurred in blood.

The CDR3 loop spans 14 amino acids. After removal of 6 bases from V and 4 bases from J, the junction contained 4 bases not matched to a gene. Germline V gene sequence: CDR1 MNHNS, CDR2 SASEGT. This clonotype was seen a handful of times. Antigen specificity is unknown. Amplification of TCR beta CDR3 regions used RNA as the template. First-round RT-PCR of the TCR CDR3 relied on the HTBI primer set. TCRdb reanalysed the multiplex PCR reads using MiXCR and keeps one entry per CDR3 protein. The sample lists 500,000 to 550,000 distinct CDR3 sequences; about a fifth were seen once. The PBMCs were sourced from fresh peripheral blood (approximately 10 ml).

The chain is built from TRBV6-1 and TRBJ2-3; 10 bases line up with TRBD2. The sequencing input was blood. This TCR derives from a man younger than 35 with Graves' hyperthyroidism. CDR3: CASRAGGLPDTQYF. CDR3 sequence (DNA): TGTGCCAGCAGAGCGGGGGGGCTTCCAGATACGCAGTATTTT.